The T cell receptor (beta chain) described here comes from a study of regulatory T cells in long-lasting Graves disease. Findings and limits, study-wide: Patients with persistent Graves' had lower TCR diversity than newly diagnosed patients. Results may be inaccurate due to the small sample size. Persistent disease exhibited a predilection for TRBV28, TRBJ1-2 and TRBJ2-5.

V lost 1 base to trimming and J lost 0 bases, with 21 bases between them. This CDR3 is 19 amino acids long. Germline V gene lookup returns CDR1 MGHRA and CDR2 YSYEKL. Building the TCR beta libraries relied on iRepertoire HTBI primers, and CDR3 regions underwent Arm-PCR. TCRdb independently ran MiXCR on the multiplex PCR reads; one entry per CDR3 protein. The top ten clones hold less than 9% of a sample with over 450,000 distinct CDR3 sequences, roughly a fifth of them seen once. Time point in this sample: persistent/refractory GD, antithyroid drugs over 5 years with positive TRAb. From PBMCs, RNA was extracted and then used to make the TCR library. A remark on this clonotype: Its cognate antigen is unknown.

The origin of this receptor is a female donor with Graves disease. The source material was peripheral blood mononuclear cells (PBMCs), sampled when the disease was refractory, from a patient treated with antithyroid drugs. V and J are TRBV4-1 and TRBJ1-1, with D tentatively TRBD1 (5 bases). Here the CDR3 DNA reads TGCGCCAGCAGCCAAGTTACATCGGGGGGTCTGGGGATGAACACTGAAGCTTTCTTT. Its protein is CASSQVTSGGLGMNTEAFF.